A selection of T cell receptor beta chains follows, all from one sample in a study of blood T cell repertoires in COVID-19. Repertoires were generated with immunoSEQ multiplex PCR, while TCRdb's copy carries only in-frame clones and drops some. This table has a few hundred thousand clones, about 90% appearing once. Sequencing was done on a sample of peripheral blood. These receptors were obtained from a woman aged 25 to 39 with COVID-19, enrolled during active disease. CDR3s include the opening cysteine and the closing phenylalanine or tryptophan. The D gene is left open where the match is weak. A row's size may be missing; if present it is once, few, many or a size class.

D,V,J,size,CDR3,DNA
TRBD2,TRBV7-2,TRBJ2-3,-,CASSFINYRLAGNTDTQYF,TGTGCCAGCAGCTTCATTAACTACCGACTAGCGGGTAACACAGATACGCAGTATTTT
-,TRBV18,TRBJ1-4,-,CASSPGREVEKLFF,TGTGCCAGCTCACCAGGCAGGGAAGTCGAAAAACTGTTTTTT
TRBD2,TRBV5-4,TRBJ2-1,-,CASSGPGTSGRLNEQFF,TGTGCCAGCAGCGGTCCCGGGACTAGCGGGAGGCTAAATGAGCAGTTCTTC
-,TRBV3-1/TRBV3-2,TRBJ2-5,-,CASSQVRRGGLETQYF,TGTGCCAGCAGCCAAGTTAGGAGGGGAGGCTTAGAGACCCAGTACTTC
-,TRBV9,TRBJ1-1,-,CASSVDRVNTEAFF,TGTGCCAGCAGCGTAGACCGGGTGAACACTGAAGCTTTCTTT
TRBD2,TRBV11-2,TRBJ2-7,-,CASSLDRAGVDEQYF,TGTGCCAGCAGCTTAGATCGAGCGGGAGTGGATGAGCAGTACTTC
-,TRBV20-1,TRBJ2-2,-,CSASRVGELFF,TGCAGTGCTAGCAGGGTCGGGGAGCTGTTTTTT
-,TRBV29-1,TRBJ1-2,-,CSVVRQGYGYTF,TGCAGCGTTGTTCGGCAGGGCTATGGCTACACCTTC
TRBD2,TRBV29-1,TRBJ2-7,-,CSVTGTSRLEQYF,TGCAGCGTTACCGGGACTAGCCGGCTCGAGCAGTACTTC
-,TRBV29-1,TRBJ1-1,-,CSVAHRQPHGAFF,TGCAGCGTTGCCCACCGACAGCCGCACGGCGCTTTCTTT
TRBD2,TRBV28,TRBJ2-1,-,CASSPPGLAPSSYNEQFF,TGTGCCAGCAGTCCCCCGGGACTAGCGCCGAGCTCCTACAATGAGCAGTTCTTC
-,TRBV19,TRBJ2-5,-,CASSIDRETQYF,TGTGCCAGTAGTATCGACAGGGAGACCCAGTACTTC
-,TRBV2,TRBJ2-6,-,CASSEFRSGANVLTF,TGTGCCAGCAGTGAATTCCGCTCTGGGGCCAACGTCCTGACTTTC
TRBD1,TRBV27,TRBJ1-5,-,CASSLGTGNNQPQHF,TGTGCCAGCAGCTTGGGGACAGGGAACAATCAGCCCCAGCATTTT
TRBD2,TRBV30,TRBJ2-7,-,CAWKERGYLRQQYF,TGTGCCTGGAAGGAGCGGGGCTACCTACGGCAGCAGTACTTC
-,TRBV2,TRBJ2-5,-,CASSEVRQSQETQYF,TGTGCCAGCAGTGAGGTCAGGCAAAGCCAAGAGACCCAGTACTTC
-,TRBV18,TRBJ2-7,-,CASSPLEGPSYEQYF,TGTGCCAGCTCACCTCTTGAGGGCCCTTCCTACGAGCAGTACTTC
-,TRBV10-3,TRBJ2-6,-,CAISGADSRSGANVLTF,TGTGCCATCAGTGGCGCAGACAGCCGTTCTGGGGCCAACGTCCTGACTTTC
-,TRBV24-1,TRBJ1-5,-,CATSDTGYSNQPQHF,TGTGCCACCAGTGATACAGGGTATAGCAATCAGCCCCAGCATTTT
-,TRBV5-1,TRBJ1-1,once,CASSLERGTEAFF,TGCGCCAGCAGCTTGGAGCGGGGGACTGAAGCTTTCTTT
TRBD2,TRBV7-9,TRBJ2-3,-,CASSRDLGASGSWF,TGTGCCAGCAGCCGAGACTTAGGGGCTAGCGGGAGTTGGTTT
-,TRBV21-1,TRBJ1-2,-,CASSTPCGGNYGYTF,TGTGCCAGCAGCACCCCTTGCGGCGGAAACTATGGCTACACCTTC
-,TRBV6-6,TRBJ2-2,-,CASSTLGSEELFF,TGTGCCAGCAGCACTCTGGGTAGCGAGGAGCTGTTTTTT
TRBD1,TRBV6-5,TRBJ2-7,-,CASSYRTGTYEQYF,TGTGCCAGCAGTTATCGGACAGGGACCTACGAGCAGTACTTC
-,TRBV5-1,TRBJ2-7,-,CASSPQTGYEQYF,TGCGCCAGCAGCCCTCAGACAGGTTACGAGCAGTACTTC
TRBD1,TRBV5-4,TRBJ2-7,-,CASSRVTGGGDEQYF,TGTGCCAGCAGCAGAGTGACAGGGGGCGGGGACGAGCAGTACTTC
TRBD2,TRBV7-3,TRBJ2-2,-,CASSPGLAAGELFF,TGTGCCAGCTCACCGGGACTAGCGGCCGGGGAGCTGTTTTTT
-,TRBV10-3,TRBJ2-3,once,CAISERQDTDTQYF,TGTGCCATCAGTGAACGGCAGGATACAGATACGCAGTATTTT
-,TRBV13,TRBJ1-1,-,CASSFSGEAFF,TGTGCCAGCAGCTTCTCCGGTGAAGCTTTCTTT
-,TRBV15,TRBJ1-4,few,CATSRDDRGWEKLFF,TGTGCCACCAGCAGAGATGACCGGGGTTGGGAAAAACTGTTTTTT
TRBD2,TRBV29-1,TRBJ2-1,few,CSVSGGYNEQFF,TGCAGCGTTAGCGGGGGCTACAATGAGCAGTTCTTC
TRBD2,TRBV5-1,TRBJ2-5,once,CASSLGLAGGDGETQYF,TGCGCCAGCAGCTTGGGGCTAGCGGGAGGGGACGGAGAGACCCAGTACTTC
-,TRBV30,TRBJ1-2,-,CAWSLRGYYGYTF,TGTGCCTGGAGTCTTAGGGGATACTATGGCTACACCTTC
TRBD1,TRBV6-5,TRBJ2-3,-,CASMYQTGSADTQYF,TGTGCCAGCATGTACCAGACAGGGTCAGCAGATACGCAGTATTTT
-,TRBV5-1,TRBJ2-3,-,CASSFSSDTQYF,TGCGCCAGCAGCTTCTCGTCAGATACGCAGTATTTT
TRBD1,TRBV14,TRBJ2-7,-,CASSRPGQGYEQYF,TGTGCCAGCAGCCGCCCGGGACAGGGCTACGAGCAGTACTTC
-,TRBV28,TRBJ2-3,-,CASSFQTDTQYF,TGTGCCAGCAGTTTTCAGACAGATACGCAGTATTTT
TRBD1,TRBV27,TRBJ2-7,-,CASSPYGTGSSYEQYF,TGTGCCAGCAGTCCTTACGGGACAGGGAGCTCCTACGAGCAGTACTTC
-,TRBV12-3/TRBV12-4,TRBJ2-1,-,CATSRAGANEQFF,TGTGCCACCTCCCGAGCGGGCGCGAATGAGCAGTTCTTC
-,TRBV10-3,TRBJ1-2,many,CAITGNYGYTF,TGTGCCATAACAGGGAACTATGGCTACACCTTC
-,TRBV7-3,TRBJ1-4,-,CASSLTGGEKLFF,TGTGCCAGCAGCTTAACAGGAGGAGAAAAACTGTTTTTT
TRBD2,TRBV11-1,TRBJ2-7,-,CASSPSSGRSYEQYF,TGTGCCAGCAGCCCGTCTAGCGGGAGAAGCTACGAGCAGTACTTC